This note documents a single T cell receptor (beta chain) sequence. This entry belongs to a study of cytomegalovirus exposure and HLA in healthy donors. PCR amplification relied on 60 Vbeta primers (plus 13 Jbeta primers). TCRdb's table, derived via immunoSEQ multiplex PCR, lists solely in-frame clones and lacks some. The top ten clones hold approximately 11% of a sample with roughly 120,000 clones, around 63% of them seen once. This TCR came from a man in his forties in good health and CMV-seropositive. The sequencing input was PBMCs.

The CDR3 DNA follows: TGTGCCAGCAGTTACTCGGCTAGCGGGGGGTACGAGCAGTACTTC. This translates into CASSYSASGGYEQYF. This chain uses TRBV6-5 with TRBJ2-7, with TRBD2 matching 11 bases. V trimming: 0 bases; J trimming: 4 bases; junction bases outside the gene matches: 2. Germline V CDR1 and CDR2: MNHEY, SVGAGI. There are 15 residues in the CDR3.